Below, 10 T cell receptor beta chains from the same sample are listed, as sequenced in a study of blood T cells in healthy people across ages (dated by TCRdb to about 2015). The library was produced with 5' RACE. Sequenced on an Illumina HiSeq 2500. A second roughly 7 to 12 cycle PCR used a sample-barcoded 5' primer and a J-beta primer mix. TCRdb reworked the public reads: Q25 trimming with fastp, MiXCR clone assembly, productive beta chains retained. Every entry covers one CDR3 protein and lists the most common genes and DNA from its rows. The sample table lists about 730,000 distinct CDR3 sequences, 35% to 45% of them with a count of one. The ten largest make up 20% to 25% of the sample. Sequencing was carried out using blood. These TCRs come from a woman between 55 and 75 years old in good health.

This chain connects TRBV20-1 to TRBJ2-1; 16 nucleotides line up with TRBD2. V shed 0 bases and J 8 bases; nucleotides not matched to a gene: 16. Germline V CDR1 and CDR2: DFQATT, SNEGSKA (reference sequence). There are 20 residues in the CDR3. CDR3 DNA: TGCAGTGCTAGAGATGAAGCCTCTCGGGGGACTAGCGGGAGGGGCTATGAGCAGTTCTTC. The encoded protein is CSARDEASRGTSGRGYEQFF.

J is TRBJ2-7 and V is TRBV20-1; either TRBD1 or TRBD2 may supply D (5 bases each). This CDR3 is 13 amino acids long. Germline V CDR1 and CDR2: DFQATT, SNEGSKA (reference sequence). Between the trimmed V and J ends, which lost 3 bases and 5 bases, there was a span of 14 bases. Here the CDR3 reads CSARGVWQDEQYF. The CDR3 coding sequence is TGCAGTGCTAGGGGGGTGTGGCAGGACGAGCAGTACTTC.

The chain employs TRBV6-1 and TRBJ1-4, with 7 bases fitting TRBD1. Germline V lookup: CDR1 MNHNS, CDR2 SASEGT. The CDR3 loop spans 16 amino acids. The J segment lost 0 bases and the V segment lost 4 bases, leaving 5 bases of the junction unmatched. The CDR3 protein is CASSARGQATNEKLFF. The CDR3 bases are TGTGCCAGCAGTGCCCGCGGACAGGCAACTAATGAAAAACTGTTTTTT.

In the case of this clonotype: A read error may explain this, as a much larger clone is one base away. The chain is built from TRBV29-1 and TRBJ2-7; 7 positions agree with TRBD1. There are 15 residues in the CDR3. Germline V gives CDR1 SQVTM, CDR2 ANQGSEA. The ends lost 4 bases at V and 0 bases at J; junction bases unmatched: 9. In DNA, the CDR3 is TGCAGCGTTGCACAGGGGAGCCGTAGCTCCTACGAGCAGTACTTC. This sequence encodes CSVAQGSRSSYEQYF.

V gene TRBV2 combines with J gene TRBJ2-5, with a possible D match to TRBD1 (5 bases). The CDR3 spans 13 residues. Between the trimmed V and J ends, which lost 6 bases and 4 bases, there was a span of 12 bases. Germline CDR1 and CDR2: SNHLY and FYNNEI. Here the CDR3 DNA reads TGTGCCAGCAGCTACACAGGCCGAGAGACCCAGTACTTC. It encodes CASSYTGRETQYF. The complete variable domain, with remaining parts taken from reference TRBV2 and TRBJ2-5, reads EPEVTQTPSHQVTQMGQEVILRCVPISNHLYFYWYRQILGQKVEFLVSFYNNEISEKSEIFDDQFSVERPDGSNFTLKIRSTKLEDSAMYFCASSYTGRETQYFGPGTRLLVL.

This clonotype showed up just a few times. The rearrangement links TRBV30 to TRBJ2-1; D not resolved. The CDR3 covers 12 residues. Germline CDR1 reads GTSNPN; CDR2 reads SVGIG (reference sequence). V lost 2 bases, J lost 6 bases, and 8 bases lay in between. The CDR3 region is CAWSYHGNEQFF. The DNA of the CDR3 is TGTGCCTGGAGTTACCATGGCAATGAGCAGTTCTTC.

This clonotype was observed many times. V gene TRBV20-1 combines with J gene TRBJ2-7; D not resolved. The V and J ends lost 5 bases and 0 bases respectively, with 8 bases between them. The CDR3 spans 12 residues. Germline loops: CDR1 DFQATT, CDR2 SNEGSKA (reference sequence). The CDR3 region has the DNA TGCAGTGCTGCAAGGGACTCCTACGAGCAGTACTTC. This encodes CSAARDSYEQYF.

In its sample, this clonotype was seen a few times. V and J are TRBV6-5 and TRBJ1-2; no reliable D call. The germline V gene has CDR1 MNHEY and CDR2 SVGAGI. V lost 8 bases and J 6 bases, leaving 25 bases between the germline ends. This CDR3 has 16 residues. Written as DNA, the CDR3 is TGTGCCAGCCGAATCTCGAGGACGGCGTCCTCCAATGGCTACACCTTC. Protein: CASRISRTASSNGYTF.

The chain links TRBV18 to TRBJ2-7, with TRBD1 matching over 9 bases. Trimming took 4 bases from V and 5 from J; bases not matched to a gene: 9. The CDR3 spans 15 residues. The germline V gene encodes CDR1 KGHSH and CDR2 LQKENI. In DNA form, the CDR3 reads TGTGCCAGCTCACGACAGGGACAGGGATTCGACGAGCAGTACTTC. Its protein is CASSRQGQGFDEQYF.

This clonotype was observed a few times. V usage is TRBV7-2 and J usage is TRBJ2-7; no clear D. Trimming took 1 base from V and 5 from J, leaving 6 bases between them. The V gene's germline CDR1 is SGHTA and CDR2 FQGNSA. The CDR3 contains 12 residues. The CDR3 DNA reads as TGTGCCAGCAGCTTAGAGGCCCACGAGCAGTACTTC. It is translated as CASSLEAHEQYF.